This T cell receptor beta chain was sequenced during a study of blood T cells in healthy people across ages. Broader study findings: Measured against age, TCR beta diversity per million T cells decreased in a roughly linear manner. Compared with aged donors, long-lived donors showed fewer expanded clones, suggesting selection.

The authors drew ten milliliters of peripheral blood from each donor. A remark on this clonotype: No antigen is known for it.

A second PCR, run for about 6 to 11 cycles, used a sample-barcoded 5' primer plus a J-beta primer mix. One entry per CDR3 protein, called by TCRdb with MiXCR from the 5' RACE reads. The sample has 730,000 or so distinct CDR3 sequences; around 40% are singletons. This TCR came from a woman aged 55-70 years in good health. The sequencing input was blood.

This CDR3 is CASSPWTSGSYEQFF. CDR3 DNA: TGTGCCAGCAGCCCATGGACTAGCGGGAGCTATGAGCAGTTCTTC. The V and J genes are TRBV7-3 and TRBJ2-1; 13 bases are shared with TRBD2. Trimming at V came to 5 bases and at J to 8 bases, leaving 6 bases not matched to a gene. The germline gives CDR1 SGHTA, CDR2 FQGTGA. The CDR3 totals 15 residues.